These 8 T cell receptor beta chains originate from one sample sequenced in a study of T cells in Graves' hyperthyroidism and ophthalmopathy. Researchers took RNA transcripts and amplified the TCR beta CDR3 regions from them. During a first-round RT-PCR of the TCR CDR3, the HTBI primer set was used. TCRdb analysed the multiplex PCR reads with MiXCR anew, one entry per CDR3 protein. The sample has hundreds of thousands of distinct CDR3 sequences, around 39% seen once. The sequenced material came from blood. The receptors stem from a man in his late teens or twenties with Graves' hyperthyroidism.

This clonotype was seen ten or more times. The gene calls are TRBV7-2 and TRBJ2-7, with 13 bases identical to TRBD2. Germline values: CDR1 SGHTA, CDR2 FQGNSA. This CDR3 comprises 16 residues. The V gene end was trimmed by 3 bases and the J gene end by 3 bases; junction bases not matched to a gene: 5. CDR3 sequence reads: CASSLSRTSGSYEQYF. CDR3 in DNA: TGTGCCAGCAGCTTGTCTCGGACTAGCGGGAGCTACGAGCAGTACTTC.

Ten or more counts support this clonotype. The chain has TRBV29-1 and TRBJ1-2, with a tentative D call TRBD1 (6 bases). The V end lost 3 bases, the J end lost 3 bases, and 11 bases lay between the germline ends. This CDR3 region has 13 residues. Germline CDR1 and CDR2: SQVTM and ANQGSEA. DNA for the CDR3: TGCAGCGTTGAGGCAGGGGCACACTATGGCTACACCTTC. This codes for CSVEAGAHYGYTF.

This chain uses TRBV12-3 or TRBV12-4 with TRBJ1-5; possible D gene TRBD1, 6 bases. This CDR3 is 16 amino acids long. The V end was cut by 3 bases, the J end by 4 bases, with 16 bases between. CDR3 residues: CASSFIGRGGNQPQHF. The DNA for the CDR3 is TGTGCCAGCAGTTTTATTGGCAGGGGCGGTAATCAGCCCCAGCATTTT.

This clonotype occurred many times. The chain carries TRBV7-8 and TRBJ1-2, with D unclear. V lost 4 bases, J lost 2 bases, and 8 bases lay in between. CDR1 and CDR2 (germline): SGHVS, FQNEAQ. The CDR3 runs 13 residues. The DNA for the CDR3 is TGTGCCAGCAGCTCCGAGGCGAACTATGGCTACACCTTC. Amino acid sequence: CASSSEANYGYTF.

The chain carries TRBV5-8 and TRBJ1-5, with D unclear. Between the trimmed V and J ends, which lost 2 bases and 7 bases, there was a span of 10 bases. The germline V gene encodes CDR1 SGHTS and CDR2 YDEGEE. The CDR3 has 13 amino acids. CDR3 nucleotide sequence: TGTGCCAGCAGCTTCGGTCTCGGGCAGCCCCAGCATTTT. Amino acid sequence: CASSFGLGQPQHF.

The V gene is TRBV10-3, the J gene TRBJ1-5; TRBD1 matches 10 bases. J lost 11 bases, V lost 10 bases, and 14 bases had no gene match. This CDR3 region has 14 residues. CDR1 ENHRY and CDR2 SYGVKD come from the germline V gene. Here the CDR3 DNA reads TGTGCCACCGGGACAGGGGACAGGCCGCGAGCCCAGCATTTT. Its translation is CATGTGDRPRAQHF.

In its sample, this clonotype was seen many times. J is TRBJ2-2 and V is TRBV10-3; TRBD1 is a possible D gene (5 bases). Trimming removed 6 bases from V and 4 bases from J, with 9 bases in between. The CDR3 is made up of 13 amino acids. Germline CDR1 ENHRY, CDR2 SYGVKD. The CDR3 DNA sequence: TGTGCCATCAGCAGGGTTGCCACCGGGGAGCTGTTTTTT. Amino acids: CAISRVATGELFF.

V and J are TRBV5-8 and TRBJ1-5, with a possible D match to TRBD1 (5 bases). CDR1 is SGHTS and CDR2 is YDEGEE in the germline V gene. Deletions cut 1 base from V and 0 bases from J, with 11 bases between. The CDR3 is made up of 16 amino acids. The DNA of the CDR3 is TGTGCCAGCAGCTTGCTGGGGGAACATAGCAATCAGCCCCAGCATTTT. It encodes CASSLLGEHSNQPQHF.